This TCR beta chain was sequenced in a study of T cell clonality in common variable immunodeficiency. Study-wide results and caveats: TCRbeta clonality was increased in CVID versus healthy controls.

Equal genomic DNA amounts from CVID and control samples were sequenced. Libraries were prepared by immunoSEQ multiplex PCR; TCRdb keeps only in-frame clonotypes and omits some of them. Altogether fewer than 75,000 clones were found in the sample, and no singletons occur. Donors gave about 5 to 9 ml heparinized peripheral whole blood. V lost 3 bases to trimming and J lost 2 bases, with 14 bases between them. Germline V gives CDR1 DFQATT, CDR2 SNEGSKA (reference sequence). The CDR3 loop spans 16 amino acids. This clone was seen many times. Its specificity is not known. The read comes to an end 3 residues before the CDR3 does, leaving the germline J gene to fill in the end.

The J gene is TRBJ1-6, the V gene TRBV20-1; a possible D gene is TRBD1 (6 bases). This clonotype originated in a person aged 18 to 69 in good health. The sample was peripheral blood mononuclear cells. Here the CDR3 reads CSARGIDRPYNSPLHF. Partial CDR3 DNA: TGCAGTGCTAGGGGAATTGACAGGCCCTATAATTCACCC.